This T cell receptor (beta chain) is from a study of CD8+ T cells in alopecia areata. Whole-study results and caveats: Clarity of TCR sharing across patients fell short of that in mice, possibly HLA-related.

Patients with alopecia areata provided lesional scalp punch biopsies as well as peripheral blood. RNA extraction and reverse transcription yielded cDNA as sequencing template. The protocol was immunoSEQ multiplex PCR, while the TCRdb copy is restricted to in-frame clones and leaves out a portion. Here the sample spans about 64,000 clones, about 44% being singletons. Trimming cost V 4 bases and J 1 base; bases outside gene matches: 6. The germline gives CDR1 SEHNR, CDR2 FQNEAQ (reference sequence). The CDR3 is 15 amino acids. This clone was counted between two and nine times. What it recognizes is unknown.

The sequence was collected from a human donor with alopecia areata. The material sequenced was NKG2D-low CD8+ T cells sorted from blood. The J gene is TRBJ1-1, the V gene TRBV7-9; 7 bases align to TRBD1. In DNA, the CDR3 is TGTGCCAGCAGCTCTCCGGACAGGAAGAACACTGAAGCTTTCTTT. Protein: CASSSPDRKNTEAFF.